This T cell receptor (beta chain) was profiled in a study of blood T cell repertoires in COVID-19 (dated by TCRdb to the early 2020s). Notes on the research overall: Collaborator samples came from the United States, Italy and Spain and covered acute and convalescent phases of COVID-19. The material from the prospective study consisted of cDNA or gDNA derived from T cells, B-cell-depleted T cells, or PBMCs. Subjects who had been exposed to COVID-19, were actively infected with it, or had recovered from it provided the deeply sampled blood TCRbeta repertoires that made up the dataset. The repertoires were released in a freely available public database intended as a resource for research on the immune response to SARS-CoV-2. Samples came from the ongoing ImmuneRACE study (first 160 participants) plus 1,254 subjects from 6 global collaborators. The sample metadata nearly always contained a de-identified subject ID, COVID-19 status, age in years and sex. Where available, HLA class I and class II types were obtained from metadata supplied by the sample provider rather than from assay-based typing.

Study-wide conclusions, independent of this receptor: Clinical and demographic metadata were provided uncurated, with the amount varying by source and participant.

In Seattle, one collaborating source enrolled patients while the infection was active and tracked those patients longitudinally over the course of disease. The collaborating institutions used their own protocols to collect whole blood in K2EDTA tubes. For TCRbeta analysis, collaborators shipped samples in one of three forms: frozen whole blood, isolated PBMCs, or DNA extracted from either of those sample types. There are 14 amino acids in the CDR3, from cysteine to phenylalanine inclusive. The kept DNA is CDR3 alone, 42 bases in frame from the first base. Comments on this clone: The clone's antigen remains unknown. Per-nucleotide qualities are absent, and no much larger clonotype sits a single base away.

TCRbeta CDR3 regions were amplified from genomic DNA using the immunoSEQ Assay, a bias-controlled multiplex PCR. Processing in the source paper ran as follows. The number of nucleated cells in each sample was estimated by amplification of reference gene primers within the assay. To quantify the absolute abundance of each unique TCRbeta CDR3 rearrangement, sequence reads were collapsed and filtered. For each sample, productive Simpson clonality was calculated by taking the square root of Simpson's diversity index across productive rearrangements. This is the immuneACCESS table as TCRdb keeps it, with only in-frame sequences that have V and J called. A part of the clones is gone; compared with another copy, unresolved V genes explain less than half, and the rest is unexplained. Clone size and V and J calls were adopted from that table, with D and trimming inferred from the DNA. The sample records tens of thousands of clones, under 85% of which are singletons. Of the sample, around 3.3% is held by the ten largest clones.

The V gene is TRBV21-1 and the J gene is TRBJ1-4; the table calls TRBD1, which could not be checked here. TRBV21-1 is a pseudogene. The receptor comes from a woman aged 80 or older with COVID-19, enrolled during active disease. Sequencing was carried out using peripheral blood. The nucleotides read TGTGCCAGCAGCAGGACAGATTCTAATGAAAAACTGTTTTTT. This is translated as CASSRTDSNEKLFF.